This entry features one TCR beta chain sequence. Its antigen target is currently unknown. Base quality data are lacking; no much larger clone is found one base away. This specimen belongs to a study of OX40 agonist ivuxolimab in advanced cancers. With respect to the entire study: Ivuxolimab was a fully human IgG2 agonistic monoclonal antibody targeting the costimulatory receptor OX40 (CD134). Of the roughly 54 patients in dose escalation, about 20 had hepatocellular carcinoma, some 15 had melanoma, 9 had renal cell carcinoma and 9 had head and neck cancer. Intravenous ivuxolimab was administered to patients every 2 weeks at six dose levels: 0.01, 0.1, 0.3, 1.5, 3 and 10 mg/kg. Partial responses occurred in three dose-escalation patients, of whom one had hepatocellular carcinoma and two had cutaneous melanoma. The purpose of peripheral TCRbeta sequencing was to test whether ivuxolimab changed TCR sequence diversity and led to clonal T-cell expansion. The monotherapy dose-escalation portion (N ≈ 50 patients) of the phase I ivuxolimab trial is reported in the paper. A male proportion of 70% to 90% and a mean age of approximately 62 years, ranging from about 23 to 90, were recorded for the dose-escalation cohort. Patients were allowed to have had prior anti-PD-1, anti-PD-L1 or anti-CTLA-4 therapy, and 30% to 40% of the dose-escalation patients had previously received checkpoint inhibitors. Study-level results and caveats: Antigen specificity was not determined for the clonally expanded peripheral T cells. Partial responders in the 0.1-3.0 mg/kg groups had among the lowest normalized peripheral clonal expansion, especially among CD8+ T cells. Clonal expansion of both CD4+ and CD8+ blood T cells was observed from baseline to week 6 at doses 0.1 to 3.0 mg/kg. After ivuxolimab, CD8+ T cells had more expanded clones than CD4+ T cells on average. Low levels of normalized T-cell clonal expansion were also seen in some patients who did not respond.

Patients with a history of autoimmune disease or receiving systemic immunosuppression were excluded from the trial. Peripheral blood for TCR sequencing was collected from all dose cohorts at baseline, on cycle 4 day 1, and on cycle 7 day 1. Samples came from an open-label, multicenter, first-in-human phase I dose-escalation trial of ivuxolimab. Adults with locally advanced or metastatic melanoma, renal cell, hepatocellular, or head and neck squamous cell carcinoma were enrolled in the trial. Before TCR sequencing, CD4+ T cells and CD8+ T cells were sorted from peripheral blood as separate populations. To sequence the TCRbeta CDR3 region, genomic DNA was isolated from the sorted cells. The immunoSEQ Assay was used to sequence the TCRbeta CDR3 regions. As stored in TCRdb, this immuneACCESS dataset retains in-frame rearrangements with V and J assigned. A fraction of the clones does not appear; measured against another copy, unresolved V genes explain less than half of the discrepancy, and the remainder lacks a known reason. The table for this sample lists tens of thousands of clones; about 90% of them were counted only once. The top ten clones comprise 14% to 15% of the sample.

Based on the germline V gene, the CDR1 and CDR2 sequences are SGHDT and YYEEEE. Compared with germline, V lacks 4 bases and J lacks 6 bases; bases without a gene match: 6. There are 14 amino acids in the CDR3, from cysteine to phenylalanine inclusive. Only the CDR3 portion is preserved as DNA: 42 bases, with reading frame beginning at the first base. This specimen consisted of CD4+ or CD8+ T cells sorted from blood, obtained in a trial of the OX40 agonist ivuxolimab. The sequence joins TRBV5-6 to TRBJ2-2, with 7 middle bases fitting TRBD2. The clonotype comes from an adult with an advanced solid tumor such as melanoma, head and neck, liver or kidney cancer. The sequenced DNA: TGTGCCAGCAGCCCAGGACTAGGAGCCGGGGAGCTGTTTTTT. This gives the protein CASSPGLGAGELFF.